In its sample, the clone carrying this TCR beta chain was seen many times. Its antigen is as yet unknown. The TCRbeta library was prepared with unique molecular identifiers. TCRdb re-called the PCR reads with MiXCR, one entry per CDR3 protein. The repertoire holds about 17,000 distinct CDR3 sequences, with under 6.5% as singletons. This specimen comes from a study of T-cell reconstitution after alpha-beta-depleted transplantation in children. Findings of the study overall: After transplant, at about two months, alpha-beta T cells were reportedly derived from several hundred expanded graft clones. Newly made T cells mostly supplied T-cell counts and diversity one year after transplant.

The receptor's source is a boy between 10 and 17 years old with acute lymphoblastic leukemia, due to receive a stem cell transplant. Sequenced here: PBMCs, sampled before TCRalphabeta/CD19-depleted stem cell transplant.

CDR3 in DNA: TGCAGCGTCTCACAGGGCGGGGAGCAGTACTTC. Translated: CSVSQGGEQYF. The chain carries TRBV29-1 and TRBJ2-7; the D gene is possibly TRBD1 (6 bases). This CDR3 spans 11 amino acids. The V gene's germline CDR1 is SQVTM and CDR2 ANQGSEA. The V gene lost 6 bases and the J gene lost 7 bases, with 13 bases spanning the gap.